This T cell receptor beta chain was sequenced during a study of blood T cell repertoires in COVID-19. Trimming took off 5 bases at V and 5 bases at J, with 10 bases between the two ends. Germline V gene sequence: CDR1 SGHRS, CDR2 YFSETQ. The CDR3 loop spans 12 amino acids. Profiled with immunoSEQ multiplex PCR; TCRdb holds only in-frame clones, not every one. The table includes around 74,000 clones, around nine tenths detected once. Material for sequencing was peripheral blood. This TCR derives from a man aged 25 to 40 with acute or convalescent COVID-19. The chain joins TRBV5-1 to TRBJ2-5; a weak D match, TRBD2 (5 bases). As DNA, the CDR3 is TGCGCCAGCAGGGAGGCCGTCGAGACCCAGTACTTC. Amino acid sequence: CASREAVETQYF.